Included here is one T cell receptor (beta chain) sequence, with context. Its antigen is currently unknown. Each CDR3 protein is one row after TCRdb ran MiXCR on the 5' RACE reads. The data contain about 500,000 distinct CDR3 sequences, over 11% of them singletons. This record belongs to a study of identical twins. Findings and caveats of the study: Models predicted less out-of-frame TCR alpha sharing in monozygotic twins than was found. Findings depended on cross-sectional statistics rather than tracking the same donors. Invariant T cells like MAIT and iNKT could partly confound the zero-insertion analyses.

Trimming took off 0 bases at V and 8 bases at J, with 10 bases between the two ends. Germline V gene data show CDR1 as WNHNN and CDR2 as SYGVQD (reference sequence). The CDR3 length is 13 residues. These data were also reused for a study on yellow fever vaccine responses in identical twins.

Material: CD4+ T cells sorted from blood. This TCR was recovered from a woman between 18 and 29 years old in good health. The J gene is TRBJ1-1, the V gene TRBV10-1; a weak D match, TRBD1 (5 bases). CDR3: CASSESGPGEAFF. The CDR3 bases are TGCGCCAGCAGTGAGTCGGGGCCTGGGGAAGCTTTCTTT.